This T cell receptor (beta chain) was found in a study of CXCR3-negative and CXCR3-positive naive CD8 T cells. Study-level background: Each library held about 1.5 +/- 0.3 million TRB reads, about 140 million in total.

This CDR3 has 17 residues. The TRB cDNA libraries were prepared by 5' RACE with UMI labels. TCRdb re-called the 5' RACE reads, yielding one record per CDR3 amino acid sequence without DNA. Its table records tens of thousands of distinct CDR3 sequences. The sequence derives from a human donor in good health. Some clones in this sample may be carry-over from other donors' samples. The chain couples TRBV21-1 to TRBJ1-1; TCRdb returns TRBD1, unconfirmable since there is no DNA. TRBV21-1 is deemed a pseudogene. Source material: naive CXCR3- CD8+ T cells from blood. Subset of the sample: CD45RO-CCR7+CD27+CD95- naive CD8+ T cells lacking CXCR3 (TNR3-). The CDR3 sequence: CASSKARTDRGGTEAFF.